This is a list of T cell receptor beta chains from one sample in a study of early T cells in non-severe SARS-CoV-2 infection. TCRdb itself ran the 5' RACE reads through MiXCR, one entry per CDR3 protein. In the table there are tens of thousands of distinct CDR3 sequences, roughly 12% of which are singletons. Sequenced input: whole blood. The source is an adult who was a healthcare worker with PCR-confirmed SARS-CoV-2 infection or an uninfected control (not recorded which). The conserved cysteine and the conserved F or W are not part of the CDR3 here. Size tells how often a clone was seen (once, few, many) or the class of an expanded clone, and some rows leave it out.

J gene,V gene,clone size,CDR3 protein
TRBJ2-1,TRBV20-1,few,SARDRLGLITNEQF
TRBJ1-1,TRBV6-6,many,ASSYSMTGSTEAF
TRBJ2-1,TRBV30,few,AWSAFGLPTNEQF
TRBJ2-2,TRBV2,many,ASSQQGAVGELF
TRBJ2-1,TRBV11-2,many,ASSLGPLAGGYNEQF
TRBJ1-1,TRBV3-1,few,ASSQGIGPQAF
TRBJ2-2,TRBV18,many,ASSPPVRTGELF
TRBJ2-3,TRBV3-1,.,ASSPQLAAPSTDTQY
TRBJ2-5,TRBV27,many,ASSLNPPGGKETQY
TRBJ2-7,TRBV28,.,ASSLVGGSSYEQY
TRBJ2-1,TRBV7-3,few,ASSLTGGAGVQGNEQF
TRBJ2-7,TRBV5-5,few,ASSLAGTDLYEQY
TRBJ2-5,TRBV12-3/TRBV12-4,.,ASSLRGNLQETQY
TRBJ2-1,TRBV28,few,ATGPLYNEQF
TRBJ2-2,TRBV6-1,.,ASTRTGGSSGELY
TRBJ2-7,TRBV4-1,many,ASSDRFRTSGGEQY
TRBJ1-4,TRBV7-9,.,ASSQGQGSNEKLF
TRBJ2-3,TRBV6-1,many,ASSGKRERTDTQY
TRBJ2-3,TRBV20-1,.,SARTSGSWTDTQY
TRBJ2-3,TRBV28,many,ASTASWLQSSTDTQY
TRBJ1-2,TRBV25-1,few,ASSEGNSPGYT
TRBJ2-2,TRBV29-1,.,SGSDTGELF
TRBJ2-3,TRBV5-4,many,ASSFRLAASTDTQY
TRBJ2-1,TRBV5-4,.,ASSLGAQASGEQF
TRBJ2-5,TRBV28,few,ASSSGDLETQY
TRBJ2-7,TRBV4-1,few,ASSQLIVSEVYEQY
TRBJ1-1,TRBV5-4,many,ASSRKGVGNTEAF
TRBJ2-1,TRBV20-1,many,SARILITSGPERSYNEQF
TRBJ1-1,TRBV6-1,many,ASISGDSRTEAF
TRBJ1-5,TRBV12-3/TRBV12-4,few,ASSPRDRGTQPQH
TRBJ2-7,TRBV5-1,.,ASSLELGEPGDEQY
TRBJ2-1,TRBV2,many,ASIEGYNEQF
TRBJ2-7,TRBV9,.,ASSARQEPYEQY
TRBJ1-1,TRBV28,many,ASRWGVTEAF
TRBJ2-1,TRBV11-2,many,ASSKDVGKAYNEQF
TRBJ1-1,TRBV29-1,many,SATGPNTEAF
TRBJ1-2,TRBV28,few,ASTTSPGPGDEGYT
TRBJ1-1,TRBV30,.,AWDQDVTNTEAF
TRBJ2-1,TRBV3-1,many,ASSQDGGSGENEQF
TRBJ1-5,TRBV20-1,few,SAKRDPQPQH
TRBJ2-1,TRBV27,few,ASAGLRRNEQF
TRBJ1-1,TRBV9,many,ASSVDRNTEAF
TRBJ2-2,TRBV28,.,ATQFMGTEGTGELF
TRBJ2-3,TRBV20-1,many,SAPQTSGGTDTQY
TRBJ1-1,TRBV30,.,AWTRGRSDTEAF
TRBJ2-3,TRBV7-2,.,ASSSYLSDTQY
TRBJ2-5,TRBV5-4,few,ASSLPQETQY